One sample yielded the 20 T cell receptor beta chains listed below, sequenced in a study of blood T cell repertoires in COVID-19. Here immunoSEQ multiplex PCR was the method, and the copy in TCRdb shows in-frame clones only, minus some. The table records over 200,000 clones, around four fifths of them present only once. The sample consisted of peripheral blood. Receptor source: a man in his forties or fifties with acute or convalescent COVID-19.

This chain connects TRBV29-1 to TRBJ2-1; 9 bases are shared with TRBD1. The length of the CDR3 is 15 residues. V was pared by 7 bases and J by 6 bases, with 13 bases of the junction left unmatched. Germline loops: CDR1 SQVTM, CDR2 ANQGSEA. The DNA of the CDR3 is TGCAGCGGCACGATATCCGGGACAGGGTCCAATGAGCAGTTCTTC. Residues: CSGTISGTGSNEQFF.

V gene TRBV19 combines with J gene TRBJ1-5, with TRBD1 identical over 10 bases. Germline CDR1 and CDR2: LNHDA and SQIVND (reference sequence). V lost 7 bases, J lost 2 bases, and 8 bases stayed unmatched. CDR3 size: 16 residues. CDR3 DNA: TGTGCCAGTAAATCCCGGGACAGGGGAGGCAATCAGCCCCAGCATTTT. Its translation: CASKSRDRGGNQPQHF. Complete variable domain (other parts from reference TRBV19 and TRBJ1-5): DGGITQSPKYLFRKEGQNVTLSCEQNLNHDAMYWYRQDPGQGLRLIYYSQIVNDFQKGDIAEGYSVSREKKESFPLTVTSAQKNPTAFYLCASKSRDRGGNQPQHFGDGTRLSIL.

The chain employs TRBV7-3 and TRBJ2-1; 10 nucleotides line up with TRBD2. V dropped 2 bases and J dropped 7; count of bases not matched to a gene: 5. The CDR3 spans 15 residues. Germline CDR1 SGHTA, CDR2 FQGTGA. Written as DNA, the CDR3 is TGTGCCAGCAGCTTATCGGCTAGCGGGAGAAATGAGCAGTTCTTC. Translated, it gives CASSLSASGRNEQFF.

The chain combines TRBV6-5 with TRBJ1-4; weak D call: TRBD1 (5 bases). Trimming left V 6 bases short and J 7 bases short, with 15 bases between. This CDR3 contains 14 residues. Germline V gene data show CDR1 as MNHEY and CDR2 as SVGAGI. As DNA, the CDR3 is TGTGCCAGCAGACCACCGGACGGGGGTGAAAAACTGTTTTTT. It is translated as CASRPPDGGEKLFF.

The table lists this clone with many counts. The rearrangement links TRBV7-8 to TRBJ2-7, with 7 nucleotides matching TRBD1. Germline V gene sequence: CDR1 SGHVS, CDR2 FQNEAQ. The ends lost 4 bases at V and 3 bases at J; junction bases unmatched: 0. The CDR3 runs to 12 residues. CDR3 in amino acids: CASSWDSYEQYF. CDR3 DNA: TGTGCCAGCAGCTGGGACAGCTACGAGCAGTACTTC.

The sample holds one count of this clone. This chain connects TRBV2 to TRBJ2-7; D might be TRBD2 (5 bases). This CDR3 is 11 amino acids long. Germline lookup yields CDR1 SNHLY and CDR2 FYNNEI. V dropped 8 bases and J dropped 12 bases, with 17 bases sitting between them. The CDR3 is CASQEEISRYF. Here the CDR3 DNA reads TGTGCCAGCCAGGAGGAGATAAGCCGGTACTTC.

The chain joins TRBV11-2 to TRBJ2-1; 7 nucleotides line up with TRBD1. This CDR3 region has 17 residues. J lost 4 bases, V lost 5 bases, and 14 bases had no gene match. Germline V gene lookup returns CDR1 SGHAT and CDR2 FQNNGV. CDR3 sequence: CASSLRLTGTEYNEQFF. The CDR3 DNA sequence: TGTGCCAGCAGCCTCCGTCTGACAGGGACCGAATACAATGAGCAGTTCTTC. Full variable domain (remainder filled in from reference TRBV11-2 and TRBJ2-1): EAGVAQSPRYKIIEKRQSVAFWCNPISGHATLYWYQQILGQGPKLLIQFQNNGVVDDSQLPKDRFSAERLKGVDSTLKIQPAKLEDSAVYLCASSLRLTGTEYNEQFFGPGTRLTVL.

For the CDR3, the DNA is TGTGCCACCAGTCGCGGGATCGTCCACAATGAGCAGTTCTTC. It specifies CATSRGIVHNEQFF. The chain couples TRBV15 to TRBJ2-1; perhaps TRBD2 as D (6 bases). Germline V CDR1 and CDR2: LNHNV, YYDKDF (reference sequence). Deletions cut 6 bases from V and 5 bases from J, with 14 bases between. The CDR3 contains 14 residues. Full variable domain (remainder filled in from reference TRBV15 and TRBJ2-1): DAMVIQNPRYQVTQFGKPVTLSCSQTLNHNVMYWYQQKSSQAPKLLFHYYDKDFNNEADTPDNFQSRRPNTSFCFLDIRSPGLGDTAMYLCATSRGIVHNEQFFGPGTRLTVL.

The V gene is TRBV2, the J gene TRBJ2-2; D call uncertain. In germline, CDR1 is SNHLY, CDR2 FYNNEI. This CDR3 comprises 14 residues. V gave up 5 bases and J gave up 7 bases, with 14 bases separating them. DNA for the CDR3: TGTGCCAGCAGTCCTTCTATATCCGTCGGGGAGCTGTTTTTT. Amino acid sequence: CASSPSISVGELFF.

The rearrangement uses TRBV18 and TRBJ2-1, with 10 bases that match TRBD2. CDR3 length equals 18 residues. The V gene's germline CDR1 is KGHSH and CDR2 LQKENI. Trimming removed 3 bases from V and 10 bases from J; junction bases left unmatched: 18. The CDR3: CASSPLLAGEGGGHEQFF. The CDR3 coding sequence is TGTGCCAGCTCACCGCTTCTAGCGGGAGAGGGCGGCGGTCACGAGCAGTTCTTC.

The chain carries TRBV28 and TRBJ1-1; TRBD1 matches 8 bases. Trimming took 0 bases from V and 3 from J; bases not matched to a gene: 3. The germline CDR1 and CDR2 sequences are MDHEN and SYDVKM. The CDR3 is made up of 15 amino acids. This chain's CDR3 is CASSLWTGEDTEAFF. The CDR3 DNA sequence: TGTGCCAGCAGTTTATGGACAGGGGAAGACACTGAAGCTTTCTTT.

The rearrangement uses TRBV20-1 and TRBJ2-3, with 16 bases matching TRBD2. The CDR3 spans 19 residues. Losses at the gene ends were 4 bases for V and 4 bases for J; bases not matched to a gene: 14. Germline loops: CDR1 DFQATT, CDR2 SNEGSKA (reference sequence). CDR3 amino acids: CSATEGLAGGVLFSDTQYF. As DNA, the CDR3 is TGCAGTGCTACTGAGGGACTAGCGGGAGGGGTCCTTTTTTCAGATACGCAGTATTTT.

This clone has only one observation. This chain uses TRBV5-6 with TRBJ1-5; D is undetermined. The germline gives CDR1 SGHDT, CDR2 YYEEEE. V lost 2 bases and J lost 4, with 7 bases in between. This CDR3 region has 13 residues. This chain's CDR3 is CASSLMANQPQHF. CDR3 nucleotides: TGTGCCAGCAGCTTAATGGCAAATCAGCCCCAGCATTTT.

CDR3 in DNA: TGTGCCTGGAGGGCAGCGCCCTATAATTCACCCCTCCACTTT. Residues: CAWRAAPYNSPLHF. The V and J genes are TRBV30 and TRBJ1-6; D gene ambiguous. V was trimmed by 3 bases and J by 2 bases, leaving 8 bases between them. The CDR3 is 14 amino acids. Germline lookup yields CDR1 GTSNPN and CDR2 SVGIG (reference sequence).

V gene TRBV20-1 combines with J gene TRBJ1-1, with TRBD1 identical over 10 bases. Unmatched junction bases numbered 2, after V lost 3 bases and J lost 13 bases. Per germline, CDR1 DFQATT and CDR2 SNEGSKA (reference sequence). The CDR3 spans 10 residues. CDR3 sequence (DNA): TGCAGTGCTAGGGGGACAGGGGTTTTCTTT. Protein: CSARGTGVFF.

CDR3 bases: TGTGCCAGCAGCCTCCAGGGGGACACTGAAGCTTTCTTT. Amino acid sequence: CASSLQGDTEAFF. V and J are TRBV11-3 and TRBJ1-1; 7 nucleotides match TRBD1. V lost 5 bases, J lost 3 bases, and 3 bases stayed unmatched. The CDR3 is 13 amino acids. Per the germline V gene, CDR1 is SGHNT and CDR2 is YENEEA. Looking up the rest from reference TRBV11-3 and TRBJ1-1 gives the full variable domain: EAGVVQSPRYKIIEKKQPVAFWCNPISGHNTLYWYLQNLGQGPELLIRYENEEAVDDSQLPKDRFSAERLKGVDSTLKIQPAELGDSAVYLCASSLQGDTEAFFGQGTRLTVV.

The chain combines TRBV5-8 with TRBJ1-4; unclear D gene. The V gene's germline CDR1 is SGHTS and CDR2 YDEGEE. The CDR3 runs 14 residues. Trimming shortened V by 1 base and J by 2 bases, and 6 bases separated the two germline ends. CDR3 in DNA: TGTGCCAGCAGCTTGCTCAGGACTAATGAAAAACTGTTTTTT. It encodes CASSLLRTNEKLFF.

The chain combines TRBV7-9 with TRBJ1-4, with 10 nucleotides matching TRBD1. The length of the CDR3 is 15 residues. The trim removed 5 bases at V and 10 bases at J, leaving 10 bases unmatched. Germline V gene lookup returns CDR1 SEHNR and CDR2 FQNEAQ (reference sequence). As DNA, the CDR3 is TGTGCCAGCAGCGTCCCCGGGACAGGGGAAACAAAACTGTTTTTT. As protein: CASSVPGTGETKLFF.

The V and J genes are TRBV7-8 and TRBJ2-1; 7 bases fit TRBD2. The CDR3 consists of 17 residues. The J segment lost 3 bases and the V segment lost 5 bases, leaving 13 bases of the junction unmatched. Germline V gives CDR1 SGHVS, CDR2 FQNEAQ. The DNA for the CDR3 is TGTGCCAGCAGCCAACGGGAGGTGGTAGCGGGCTACAATGAGCAGTTCTTC. Amino acid sequence: CASSQREVVAGYNEQFF.

The CDR3 sequence: CSVDSAGQGAYTEAFF. CDR3 nucleotide sequence: TGCAGCGTTGATTCCGCGGGACAGGGGGCATACACTGAAGCTTTCTTT. The chain uses TRBV29-1 and TRBJ1-1; 12 nucleotides agree with TRBD1. With V trimmed by 3 bases and J by 3 bases, 8 bases remained unmatched. The CDR3 is made up of 16 amino acids. Germline CDR1 SQVTM, CDR2 ANQGSEA.